Reported below is one T cell receptor beta chain. This entry belongs to a study of blood T cell repertoires in COVID-19. Profiled with immunoSEQ multiplex PCR; TCRdb holds only in-frame clones, not every one. The table has about 200,000 clones, roughly four fifths seen once; the top ten hold about 12%. The CDR3 is 16 amino acids. Germline lookup yields CDR1 SGHAT and CDR2 FQNNGV. V shed 5 bases, J shed 2 bases, and the junction held 8 bases outside the gene matches. V is TRBV11-2 and J is TRBJ2-3; 9 bases line up with TRBD1. The clonotype comes from a woman in her thirties or forties with acute or convalescent COVID-19. Sequenced material: peripheral blood. CDR3 sequence reads: CASSIGTGLLTDTQYF. DNA for the CDR3: TGTGCCAGCAGCATCGGGACAGGGCTACTCACAGATACGCAGTATTTT.